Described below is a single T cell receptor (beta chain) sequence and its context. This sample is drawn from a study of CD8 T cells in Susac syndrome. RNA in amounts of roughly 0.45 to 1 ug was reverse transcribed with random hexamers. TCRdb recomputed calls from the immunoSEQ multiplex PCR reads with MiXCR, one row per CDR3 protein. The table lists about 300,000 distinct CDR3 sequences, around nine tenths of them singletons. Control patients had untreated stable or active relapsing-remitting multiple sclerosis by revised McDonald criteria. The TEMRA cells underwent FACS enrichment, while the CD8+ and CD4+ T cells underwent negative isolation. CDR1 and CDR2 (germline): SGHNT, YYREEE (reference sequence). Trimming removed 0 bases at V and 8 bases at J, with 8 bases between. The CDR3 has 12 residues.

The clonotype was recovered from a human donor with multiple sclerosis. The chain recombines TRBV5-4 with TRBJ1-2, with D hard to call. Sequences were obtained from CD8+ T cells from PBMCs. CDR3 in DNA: TGTGCCAGCAGCTTGGGCAGCGGCGGCTACACCTTC. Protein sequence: CASSLGSGGYTF.